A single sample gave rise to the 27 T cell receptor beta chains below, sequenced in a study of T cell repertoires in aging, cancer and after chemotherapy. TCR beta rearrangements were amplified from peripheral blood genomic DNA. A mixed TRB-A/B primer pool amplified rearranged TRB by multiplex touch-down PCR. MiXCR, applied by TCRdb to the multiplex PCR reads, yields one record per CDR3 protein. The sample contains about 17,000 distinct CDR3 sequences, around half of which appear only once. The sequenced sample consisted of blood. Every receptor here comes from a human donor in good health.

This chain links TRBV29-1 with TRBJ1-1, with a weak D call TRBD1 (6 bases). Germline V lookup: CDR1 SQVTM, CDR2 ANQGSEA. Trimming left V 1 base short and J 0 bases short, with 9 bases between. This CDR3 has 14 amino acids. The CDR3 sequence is CSVEVQGMNTEAFF. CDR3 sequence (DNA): TGCAGCGTTGAAGTTCAGGGGATGAACACTGAAGCTTTCTTT.

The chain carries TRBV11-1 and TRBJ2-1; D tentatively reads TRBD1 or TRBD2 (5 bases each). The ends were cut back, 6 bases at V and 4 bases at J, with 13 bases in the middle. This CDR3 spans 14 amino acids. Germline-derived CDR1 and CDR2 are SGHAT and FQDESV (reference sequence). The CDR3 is CASRGENRYNEQFF. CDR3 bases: TGTGCCAGCAGGGGGGAAAACCGTTACAATGAGCAGTTCTTC.

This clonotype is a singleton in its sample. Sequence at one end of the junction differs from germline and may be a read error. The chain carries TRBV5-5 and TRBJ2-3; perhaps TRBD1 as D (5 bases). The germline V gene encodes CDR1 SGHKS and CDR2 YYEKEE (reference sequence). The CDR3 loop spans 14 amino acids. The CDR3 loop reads CASSLGLPGDTQYF. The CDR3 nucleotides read TGCGCCAGCAGCTTGGGGCTACCAGGCGATACGCAGTATTTT. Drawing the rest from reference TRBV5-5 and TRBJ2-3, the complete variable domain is DAGVTQSPTHLIKTRGQQVTLRCSPISGHKSVSWYQQVLGQGPQFIFQYYEKEERGRGNFPDRFSARQFPNYSSELNVNALLLGDSALYLCASSLGLPGDTQYFGPGTRLTVL.

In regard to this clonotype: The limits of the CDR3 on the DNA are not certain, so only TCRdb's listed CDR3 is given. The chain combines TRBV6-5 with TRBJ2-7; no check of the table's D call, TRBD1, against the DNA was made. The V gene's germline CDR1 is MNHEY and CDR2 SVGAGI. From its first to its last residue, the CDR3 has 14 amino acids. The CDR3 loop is CASSLERDSYEQYF.

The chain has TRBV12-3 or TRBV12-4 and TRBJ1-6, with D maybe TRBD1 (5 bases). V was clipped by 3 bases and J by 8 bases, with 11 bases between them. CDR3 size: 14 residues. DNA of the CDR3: TGTGCCAGCAGTTTCGGGCAGGGACATTCACCCCTCCACTTT. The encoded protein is CASSFGQGHSPLHF.

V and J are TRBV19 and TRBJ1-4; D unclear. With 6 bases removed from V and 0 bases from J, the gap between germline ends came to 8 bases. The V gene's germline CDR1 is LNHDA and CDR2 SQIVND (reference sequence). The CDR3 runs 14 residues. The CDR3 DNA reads TGTGCCAGTAGGGGGTACTCAACTAATGAAAAACTGTTTTTT. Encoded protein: CASRGYSTNEKLFF.

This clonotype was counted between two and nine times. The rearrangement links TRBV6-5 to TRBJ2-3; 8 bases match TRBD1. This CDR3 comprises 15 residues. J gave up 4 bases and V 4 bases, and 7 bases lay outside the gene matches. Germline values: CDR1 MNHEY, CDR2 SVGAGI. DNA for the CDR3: TGTGCCAGCAGTTCCCGGGACAGGAGGGCAGATACGCAGTATTTT. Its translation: CASSSRDRRADTQYF.

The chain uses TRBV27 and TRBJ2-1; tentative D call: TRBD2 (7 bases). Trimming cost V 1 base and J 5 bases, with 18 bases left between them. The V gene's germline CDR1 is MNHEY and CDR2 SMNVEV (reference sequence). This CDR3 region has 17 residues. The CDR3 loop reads CASSLYAGAGFDNEQFF. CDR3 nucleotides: TGTGCCAGCAGTTTATATGCGGGGGCGGGATTCGACAATGAGCAGTTCTTC.

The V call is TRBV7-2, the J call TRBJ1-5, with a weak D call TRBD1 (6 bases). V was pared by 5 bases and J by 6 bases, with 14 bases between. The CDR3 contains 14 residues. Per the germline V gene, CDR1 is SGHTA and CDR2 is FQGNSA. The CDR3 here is CASSRTGMGQPQHF. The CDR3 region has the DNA TGTGCCAGCAGCCGAACAGGGATGGGTCAGCCCCAGCATTTT.

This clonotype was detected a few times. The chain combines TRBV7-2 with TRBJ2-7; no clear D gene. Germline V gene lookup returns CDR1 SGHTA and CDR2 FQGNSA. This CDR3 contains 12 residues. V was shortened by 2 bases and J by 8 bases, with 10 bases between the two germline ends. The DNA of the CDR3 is TGTGCCAGCAGCTTATTGCCTCCTCAGCAGTACTTC. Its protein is CASSLLPPQQYF.

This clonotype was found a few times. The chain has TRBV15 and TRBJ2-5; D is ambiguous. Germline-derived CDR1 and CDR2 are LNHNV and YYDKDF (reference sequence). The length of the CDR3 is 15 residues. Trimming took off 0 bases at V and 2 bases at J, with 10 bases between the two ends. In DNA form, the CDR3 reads TGTGCCACCAGCAGAGAAGTCCTGATTCAAGAGACCCAGTACTTC. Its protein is CATSREVLIQETQYF. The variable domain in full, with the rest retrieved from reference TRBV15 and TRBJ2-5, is DAMVIQNPRYQVTQFGKPVTLSCSQTLNHNVMYWYQQKSSQAPKLLFHYYDKDFNNEADTPDNFQSRRPNTSFCFLDIRSPGLGDTAMYLCATSREVLIQETQYFGPGTRLLVL.

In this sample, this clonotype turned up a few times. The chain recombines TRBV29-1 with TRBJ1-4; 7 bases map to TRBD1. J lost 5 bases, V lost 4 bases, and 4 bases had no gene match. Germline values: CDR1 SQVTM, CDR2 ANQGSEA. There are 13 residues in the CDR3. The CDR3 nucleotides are TGCAGCGTTGCCGGGACAGAAAATGAAAAACTGTTTTTT. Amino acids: CSVAGTENEKLFF.

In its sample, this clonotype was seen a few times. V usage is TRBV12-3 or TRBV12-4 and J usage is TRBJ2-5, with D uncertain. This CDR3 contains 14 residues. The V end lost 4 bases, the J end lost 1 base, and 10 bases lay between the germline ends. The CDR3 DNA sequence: TGTGCCAGCAGTTACCCCCCGGGCCAAGAGACCCAGTACTTC. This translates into CASSYPPGQETQYF.

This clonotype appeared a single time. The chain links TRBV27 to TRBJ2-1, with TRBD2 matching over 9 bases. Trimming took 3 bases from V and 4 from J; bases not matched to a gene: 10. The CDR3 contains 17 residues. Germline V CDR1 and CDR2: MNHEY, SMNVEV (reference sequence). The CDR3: CASSFFPQREAYNEQFF. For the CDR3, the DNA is TGTGCCAGCAGTTTCTTCCCCCAGCGGGAGGCTTACAATGAGCAGTTCTTC.

Written as DNA, the CDR3 is TGTGCCAGCAGTAACGGGTTCACAGATACGCAGTATTTT. It yields the protein CASSNGFTDTQYF. The chain carries TRBV6-5 and TRBJ2-3, with D unclear. The CDR3 loop spans 13 amino acids. Trimming stripped 5 bases from V and 2 bases from J, with 8 bases between. Germline loops: CDR1 MNHEY, CDR2 SVGAGI.

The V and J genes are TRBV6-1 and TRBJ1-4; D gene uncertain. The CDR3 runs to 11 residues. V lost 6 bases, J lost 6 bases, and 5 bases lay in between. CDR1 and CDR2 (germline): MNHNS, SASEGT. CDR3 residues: CASRRDEKLFF. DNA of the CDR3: TGTGCCAGCAGGAGGGATGAAAAACTGTTTTTT.

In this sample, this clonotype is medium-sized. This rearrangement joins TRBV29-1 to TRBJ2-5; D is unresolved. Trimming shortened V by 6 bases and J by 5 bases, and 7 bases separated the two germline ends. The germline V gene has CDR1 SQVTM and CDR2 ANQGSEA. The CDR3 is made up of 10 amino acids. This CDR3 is CSVQDETQYF. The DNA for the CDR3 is TGCAGCGTCCAGGACGAGACCCAGTACTTC.

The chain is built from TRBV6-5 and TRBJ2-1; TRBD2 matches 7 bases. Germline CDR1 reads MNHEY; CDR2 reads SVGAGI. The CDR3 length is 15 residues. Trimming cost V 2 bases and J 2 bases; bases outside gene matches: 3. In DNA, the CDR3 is TGTGCCAGCAGTTACCGGGGACTACCCTACAATGAGCAGTTCTTC. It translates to CASSYRGLPYNEQFF.

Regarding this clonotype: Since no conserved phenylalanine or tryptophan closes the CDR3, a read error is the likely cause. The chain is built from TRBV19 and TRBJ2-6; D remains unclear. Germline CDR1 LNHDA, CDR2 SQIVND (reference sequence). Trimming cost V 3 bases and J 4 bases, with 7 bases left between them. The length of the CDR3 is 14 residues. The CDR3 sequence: CASSIGYGANVLTL. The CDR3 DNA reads TGTGCCAGTAGTATTGGGTACGGGGCCAACGTCCTGACTTTA.

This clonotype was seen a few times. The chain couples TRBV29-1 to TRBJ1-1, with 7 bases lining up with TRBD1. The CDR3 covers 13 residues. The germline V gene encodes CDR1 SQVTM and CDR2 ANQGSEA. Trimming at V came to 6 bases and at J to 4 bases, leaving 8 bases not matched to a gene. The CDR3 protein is CSVGTTGVTEAFF. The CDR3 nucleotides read TGCAGCGTCGGTACCACAGGGGTCACTGAAGCTTTCTTT.

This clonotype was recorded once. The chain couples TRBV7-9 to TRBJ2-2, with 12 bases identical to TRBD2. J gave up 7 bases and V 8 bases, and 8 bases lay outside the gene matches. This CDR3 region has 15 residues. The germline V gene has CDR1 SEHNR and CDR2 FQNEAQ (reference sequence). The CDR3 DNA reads TGTGCCAGCGCTTATCGGACTAGCGGGGTCGGGGAGCTGTTTTTT. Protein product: CASAYRTSGVGELFF.

Written as DNA, the CDR3 is TGTGCCAGCAGCCGCACAGGTACTGAAGCTTTCTTT. Its protein product is CASSRTGTEAFF. This chain links TRBV7-2 with TRBJ1-1, with D perhaps TRBD1 (5 bases). The CDR3 runs to 12 residues. Germline values: CDR1 SGHTA, CDR2 FQGNSA. The germline V and J ends were trimmed by 5 bases and 5 bases, with 9 bases remaining between them.

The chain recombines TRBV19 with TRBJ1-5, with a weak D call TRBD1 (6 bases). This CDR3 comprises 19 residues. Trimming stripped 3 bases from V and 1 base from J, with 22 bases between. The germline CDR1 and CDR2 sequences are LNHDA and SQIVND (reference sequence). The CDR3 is CASSMIGRGQGASNQPQHF. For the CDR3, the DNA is TGTGCCAGTAGTATGATCGGACGGGGGCAGGGCGCAAGCAATCAGCCCCAGCATTTT. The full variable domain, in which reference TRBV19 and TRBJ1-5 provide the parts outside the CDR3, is DGGITQSPKYLFRKEGQNVTLSCEQNLNHDAMYWYRQDPGQGLRLIYYSQIVNDFQKGDIAEGYSVSREKKESFPLTVTSAQKNPTAFYLCASSMIGRGQGASNQPQHFGDGTRLSIL.

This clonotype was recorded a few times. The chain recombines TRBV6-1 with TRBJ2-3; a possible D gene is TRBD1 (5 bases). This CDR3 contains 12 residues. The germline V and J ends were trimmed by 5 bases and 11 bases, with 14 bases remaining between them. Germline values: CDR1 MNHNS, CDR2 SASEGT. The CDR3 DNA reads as TGTGCCAGCAGTAGACAGCTAGGATGGCAGTATTTT. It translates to CASSRQLGWQYF.

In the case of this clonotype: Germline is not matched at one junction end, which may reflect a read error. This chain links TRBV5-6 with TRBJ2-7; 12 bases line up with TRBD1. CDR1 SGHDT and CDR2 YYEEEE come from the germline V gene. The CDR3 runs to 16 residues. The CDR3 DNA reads TGCGCCAGCACCGAGCCACCGGGACAGGGGGCTGGAGAGCAGTACTTC. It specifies CASTEPPGQGAGEQYF.

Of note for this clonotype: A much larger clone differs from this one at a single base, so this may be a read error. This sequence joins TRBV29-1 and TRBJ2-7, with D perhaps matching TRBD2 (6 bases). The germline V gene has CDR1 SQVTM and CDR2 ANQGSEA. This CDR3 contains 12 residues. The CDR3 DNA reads TGCGGCGTTGTGGACAATGAGGGAGGGCAGTACTTC. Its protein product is CGVVDNEGGQYF.

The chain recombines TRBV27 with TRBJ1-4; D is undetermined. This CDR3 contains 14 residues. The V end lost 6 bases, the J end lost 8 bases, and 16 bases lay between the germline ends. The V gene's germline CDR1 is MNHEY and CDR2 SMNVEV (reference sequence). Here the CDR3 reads CASSPSRLGEKLFF. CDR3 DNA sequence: TGTGCCAGCAGCCCCTCAAGACTAGGAGAAAAACTGTTTTTT.